This T cell receptor (beta chain) was sequenced during a study of T-cell reconstitution after alpha-beta-depleted transplantation in children. CDR1 and CDR2 (germline): KGHSH, LQKENI. V was clipped by 2 bases and J by 2 bases; unmatched bases: 10. The CDR3 is 17 amino acids. Study-level points and caveats: TCRbeta diversity was high at day 60 in some patients (a result of surviving recipient T cells and thymic progenitors). About two months after transplant, alpha-beta T cells reportedly came from several hundred expanded graft clones. Most T-cell counts and diversity one year after the transplant came from T cells that were newly produced.

The library targeted TCRbeta and was prepared with unique molecular identifiers. From the PCR reads, TCRdb called clonotypes with MiXCR, one entry per CDR3 protein. The data contain 250,000 to 300,000 distinct CDR3 sequences, almost 8% of them seen just once; the ten biggest clones take up around 9.8%. This clonotype was counted between two and nine times. What it recognizes is unknown. The clonotype comes from a female patient aged 2 to 10 who had a stem cell transplant for Fanconi anemia, so the T cells may come from the graft donor. The sequencing here drew on peripheral blood, taken 360 days after TCRalphabeta/CD19-depleted stem cell transplant. The chain recombines TRBV18 with TRBJ2-7; 9 positions agree with TRBD1. For the CDR3, the DNA is TGTGCCAGCTCACCAATCTACGGACAGGGGATAACCTACGAGCAGTACTTC. It codes for CASSPIYGQGITYEQYF.